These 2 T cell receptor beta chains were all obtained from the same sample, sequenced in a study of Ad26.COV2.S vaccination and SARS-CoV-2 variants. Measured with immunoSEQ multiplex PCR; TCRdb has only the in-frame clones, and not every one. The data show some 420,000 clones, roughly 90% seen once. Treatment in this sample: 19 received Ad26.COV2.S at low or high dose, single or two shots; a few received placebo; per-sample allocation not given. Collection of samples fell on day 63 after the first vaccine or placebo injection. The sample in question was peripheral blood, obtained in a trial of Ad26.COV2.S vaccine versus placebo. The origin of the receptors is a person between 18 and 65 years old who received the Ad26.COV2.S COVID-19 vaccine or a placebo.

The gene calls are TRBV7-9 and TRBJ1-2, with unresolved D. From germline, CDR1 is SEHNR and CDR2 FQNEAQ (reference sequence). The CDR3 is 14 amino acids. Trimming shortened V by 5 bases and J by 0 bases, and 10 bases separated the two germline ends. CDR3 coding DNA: TGTGCCAGCAGCGTGGGTGGGGCTAACTATGGCTACACCTTC. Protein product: CASSVGGANYGYTF.

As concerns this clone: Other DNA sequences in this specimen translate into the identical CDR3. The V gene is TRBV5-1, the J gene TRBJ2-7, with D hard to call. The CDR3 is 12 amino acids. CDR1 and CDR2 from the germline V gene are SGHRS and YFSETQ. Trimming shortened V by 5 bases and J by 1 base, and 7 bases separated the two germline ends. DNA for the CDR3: TGCGCCAGCAGTGGGGATTCCTACGAGCAGTACTTC. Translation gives CASSGDSYEQYF. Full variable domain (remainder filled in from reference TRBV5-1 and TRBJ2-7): KAGVTQTPRYLIKTRGQQVTLSCSPISGHRSVSWYQQTPGQGLQFLFEYFSETQRNKGNFPGRFSGRQFSNSRSEMNVSTLELGDSALYLCASSGDSYEQYFGPGTRLTVT.